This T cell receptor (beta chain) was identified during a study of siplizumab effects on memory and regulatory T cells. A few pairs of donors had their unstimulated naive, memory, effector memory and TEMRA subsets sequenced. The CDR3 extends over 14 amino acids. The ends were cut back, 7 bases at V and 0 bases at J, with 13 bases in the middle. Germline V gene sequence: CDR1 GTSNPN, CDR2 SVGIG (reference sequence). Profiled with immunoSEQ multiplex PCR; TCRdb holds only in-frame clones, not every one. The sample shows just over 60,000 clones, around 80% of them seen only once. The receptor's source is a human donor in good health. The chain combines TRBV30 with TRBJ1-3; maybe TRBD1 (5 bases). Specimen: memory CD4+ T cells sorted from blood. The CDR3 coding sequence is TGTGCCTTGGGGGGATTCTACTCTGGAAACACCATATATTTT. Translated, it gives CALGGFYSGNTIYF.